This TCR beta chain was documented in a study of blood T cells in healthy people across ages. Germline CDR1 reads MNHEY; CDR2 reads SMNVEV (reference sequence). The J segment lost 3 bases and the V segment lost 7 bases, leaving 2 bases of the junction unmatched. This CDR3 is 13 amino acids long. The authors ran a second PCR of 7 to 11 cycles using a sample-barcoded 5' primer and a J-beta primer mix. MiXCR, applied by TCRdb to the 5' RACE reads, yields one record per CDR3 protein. The table has 1,300,000 or so distinct CDR3 sequences, approximately 59% seen once; the top ten hold more than 6%. No fewer than 6.5 million PBMCs went into each sample.

The TCR sequence derives from a man between 18 and 35 years old in good health. This rearrangement joins TRBV27 to TRBJ1-1; TRBD1 agrees at 10 bases. The sequencing input was blood. The CDR3 DNA follows: TGTGCCAGCAAGGACAGGGGGGACACTGAAGCTTTCTTT. Encoded protein: CASKDRGDTEAFF.